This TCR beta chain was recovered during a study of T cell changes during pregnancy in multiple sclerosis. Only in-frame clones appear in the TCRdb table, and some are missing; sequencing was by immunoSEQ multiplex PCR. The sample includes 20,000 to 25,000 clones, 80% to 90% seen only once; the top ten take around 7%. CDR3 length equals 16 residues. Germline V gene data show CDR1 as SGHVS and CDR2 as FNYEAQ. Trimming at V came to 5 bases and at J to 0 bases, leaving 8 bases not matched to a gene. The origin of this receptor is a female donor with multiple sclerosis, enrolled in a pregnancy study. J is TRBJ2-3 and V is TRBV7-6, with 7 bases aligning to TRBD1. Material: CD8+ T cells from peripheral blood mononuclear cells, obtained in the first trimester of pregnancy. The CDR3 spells CASSVWDSSSTDTQYF. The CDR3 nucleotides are TGTGCCAGCAGCGTATGGGACAGCTCTAGCACAGATACGCAGTATTTT.